These T cell receptor beta chains were read from a single sample in a study of T cells in localized non-small cell lung cancer. Clones were read by immunoSEQ multiplex PCR, and TCRdb kept only the in-frame ones, dropping some. The table records roughly 48,000 clones, 70% to 85% of them present only once. The material sequenced was peripheral blood, taken before any cancer treatment. The receptor source for this set is a man aged 40 to 70 with stage I squamous cell lung carcinoma. Both conserved end residues are part of each CDR3. Each record gives: D gene, clone size, J gene, V gene, CDR3 protein, CDR3 DNA. D genes are given only for firm matches. Expanded clones are given a class, and other clones once, few, many or no size at all.

- | few | TRBJ1-2 | TRBV5-5 | CACAEDPSNYGYTF | TGTGCTTGTGCCGAAGACCCTTCTAACTATGGCTACACCTTC
- | - | TRBJ1-3 | TRBV28 | CASSLAGISGNTIYF | TGTGCCAGCAGTTTAGCCGGTATATCTGGAAACACCATATATTTT
- | - | TRBJ2-2 | TRBV2 | CASSYRFAGELFF | TGTGCCAGCAGTTATAGGTTCGCCGGGGAGCTGTTTTTT
- | - | TRBJ2-6 | TRBV7-2 | CASRRDSGANVLTF | TGTGCCAGCAGGAGGGACTCTGGGGCCAACGTCCTGACTTTC
- | - | TRBJ2-3 | TRBV15 | CATSRDYHPQYF | TGTGCCACCAGCAGAGATTATCATCCGCAGTATTTT
- | - | TRBJ1-5 | TRBV6-1 | CASRWGRDQPQHF | TGTGCCAGCAGGTGGGGGAGGGATCAGCCCCAGCATTTT
- | - | TRBJ1-2 | TRBV4-3 | CASSQVKQVLYGYTF | TGCGCCAGCAGCCAGGTTAAACAGGTTCTCTATGGCTACACCTTC
- | - | TRBJ1-2 | TRBV4-1 | CASSQGVAFRGFVYGYTF | TGCGCCAGCAGCCAAGGGGTTGCTTTTCGGGGTTTTGTCTATGGCTACACCTTC
- | - | TRBJ2-2 | TRBV18 | CASSPPAGGELFF | TGTGCCAGCTCACCACCGGCGGGCGGGGAGCTGTTTTTT
- | - | TRBJ1-4 | TRBV5-3 | CARSLALEVGEKLFF | TGTGCCAGAAGCTTGGCTTTGGAGGTAGGAGAAAAACTGTTTTTT
- | - | TRBJ1-2 | TRBV15 | CATSRDLGANYGYTF | TGTGCCACCAGCAGAGATCTCGGGGCGAACTATGGCTACACCTTC
- | - | TRBJ2-7 | TRBV7-9 | CATIPGGTGHYEQYF | TGTGCCACCATACCGGGAGGGACAGGGCACTACGAGCAGTACTTC
TRBD2 | - | TRBJ2-7 | TRBV5-4 | CASSLVGREKTGLYEQYF | TGTGCCAGCAGCTTGGTGGGGAGGGAGAAGACGGGGCTCTACGAGCAGTACTTC
- | - | TRBJ2-2 | TRBV4-3 | CASSQEKRGAWTGELFF | TGCGCCAGCAGCCAAGAGAAACGGGGGGCCTGGACCGGGGAGCTGTTTTTT
- | - | TRBJ1-2 | TRBV4-1 | CASSQVNERLGYTF | TGCGCCAGCAGCCAAGTGAACGAAAGGCTTGGCTACACCTTC
- | once | TRBJ2-7 | TRBV4-3 | CASSQEKDGTYEQYF | TGCGCCAGCAGCCAGGAAAAGGACGGGACCTACGAGCAGTACTTC
- | - | TRBJ2-7 | TRBV28 | CASRRLPGSGSYEQYF | TGTGCCAGCAGGAGACTACCGGGTTCGGGGTCCTACGAGCAGTACTTC
TRBD1 | - | TRBJ2-2 | TRBV19 | CARSLQGARTGELFF | TGTGCCAGGAGCCTACAGGGGGCGAGGACCGGGGAGCTGTTTTTT
TRBD1 | - | TRBJ1-1 | TRBV2 | CASGSVTVFTGAGTEAFF | TGTGCCAGCGGGAGTGTGACGGTTTTCACAGGGGCGGGTACTGAAGCTTTCTTT
- | few | TRBJ1-2 | TRBV4-3 | CASSQDRNRIYYGYTF | TGCGCCAGCAGCCAAGATCGAAACCGCATCTACTATGGCTACACCTTC
- | - | TRBJ2-1 | TRBV7-9 | CASSNTGNAYNEQFF | TGTGCCAGCAGCAATACAGGGAATGCCTACAATGAGCAGTTCTTC
- | - | TRBJ2-2 | TRBV18 | CASSPETGLNTGELFF | TGTGCCAGCTCACCAGAGACAGGATTGAACACCGGGGAGCTGTTTTTT